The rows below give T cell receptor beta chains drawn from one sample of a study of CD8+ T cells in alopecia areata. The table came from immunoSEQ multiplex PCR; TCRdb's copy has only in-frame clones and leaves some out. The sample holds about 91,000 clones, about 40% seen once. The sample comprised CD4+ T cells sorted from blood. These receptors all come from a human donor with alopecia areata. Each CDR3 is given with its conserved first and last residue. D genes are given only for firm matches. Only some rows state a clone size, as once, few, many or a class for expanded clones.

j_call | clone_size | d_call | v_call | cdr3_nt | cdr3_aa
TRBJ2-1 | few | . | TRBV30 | TGTGCCTGGAGTGTCGGGAACAATGAGCAGTTCTTC | CAWSVGNNEQFF
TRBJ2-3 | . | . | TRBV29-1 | TGCAGCGTTTCGGGGCGGAGCACAGATACGCAGTATTTT | CSVSGRSTDTQYF
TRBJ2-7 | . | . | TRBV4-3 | TGCGCCAGCAGCCAATTTCCCCCTAATCCCGGCAGCAGCGGGTCCGTTCAGTACTTC | CASSQFPPNPGSSGSVQYF
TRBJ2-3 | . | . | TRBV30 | TGTGCCTGGAGTATAGACAGCTATACGCAGTATTTT | CAWSIDSYTQYF
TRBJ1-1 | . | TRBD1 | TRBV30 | TGTGCCTGGAGTACTAACAGGGGCACTGAAGCTTTCTTT | CAWSTNRGTEAFF
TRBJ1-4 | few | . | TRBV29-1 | TGCAGCGCCGGTCGGGGAAGGGAACTGTTTTTT | CSAGRGRELFF
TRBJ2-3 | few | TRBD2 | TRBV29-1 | TGCAGCGTTGACGGCGGGGGGTACACAGATACGCAGTATTTT | CSVDGGGYTDTQYF
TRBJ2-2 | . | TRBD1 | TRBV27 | TGTGCCAGCAGTTGGGGACAGGGATCCGGGGAGCTGTTTTTT | CASSWGQGSGELFF
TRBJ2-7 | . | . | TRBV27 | TGTGCCAGCAGTTTAGGAGCGACAGGAACCTACGAGCAGTACTTC | CASSLGATGTYEQYF
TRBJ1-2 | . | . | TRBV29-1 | TGCAGCGTCGAGGTCCAAAACTATGGCTACACCTTC | CSVEVQNYGYTF
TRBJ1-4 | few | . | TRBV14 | TGTGCCAGCAGCCAAGTCCGCGAAAAACTGTTTTTT | CASSQVREKLFF
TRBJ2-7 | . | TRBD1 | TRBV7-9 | TGTGCCAGCACCAAAGGGGACAGGAGAAACGAGCAGTACTTC | CASTKGDRRNEQYF
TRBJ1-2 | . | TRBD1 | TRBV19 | TGTGCCAGTAGTAACCGGGACAGGGCCGACACCTTC | CASSNRDRADTF
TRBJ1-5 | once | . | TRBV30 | TGTGCCTGGAGTGTATTAAGCAATCAGCCCCAGCATTTT | CAWSVLSNQPQHF
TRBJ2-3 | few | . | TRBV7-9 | TGTGCCAGCAGCCGACAGGACCGCACAGATACGCAGTATTTT | CASSRQDRTDTQYF
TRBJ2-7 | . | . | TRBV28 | TGTGCCAGCAGGCAGGGCAGCTACGAGCAGTACTTC | CASRQGSYEQYF
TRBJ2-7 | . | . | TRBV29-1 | TGCAGCGCTGACGGAGGACAGCCCTACGAGCAGTACTTC | CSADGGQPYEQYF
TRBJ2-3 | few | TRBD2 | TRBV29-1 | TGCAGCGTTGGAGGCAGCTCGGGAGGAGATACGCAGTATTTT | CSVGGSSGGDTQYF
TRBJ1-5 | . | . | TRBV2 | TGTGCCAGCAGTGTTGAGGGGTCGGGTCAGCCCCAGCATTTT | CASSVEGSGQPQHF
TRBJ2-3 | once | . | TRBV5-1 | TGCGCCAGCAGCTTCTCAGGGCCCCCGACAGATACGCAGTATTTT | CASSFSGPPTDTQYF
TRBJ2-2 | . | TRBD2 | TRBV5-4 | TGTGCCAGCAGCTTTAGCGGGAGAGGGACCGGGGAGCTGTTTTTT | CASSFSGRGTGELFF
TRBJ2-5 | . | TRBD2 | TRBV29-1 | TGCAGCAATAGCGGGGGCGAGACCCAGTACTTC | CSNSGGETQYF
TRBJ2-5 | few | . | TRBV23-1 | TGCGCCAGCAGTCAAACCACCGACCCCATCCAAGAGACCCAGTACTTC | CASSQTTDPIQETQYF
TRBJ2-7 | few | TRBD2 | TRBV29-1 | TGCAGCGTTGAAGCCCCCAGCGGGGGAACCTACGAGCAGTACTTC | CSVEAPSGGTYEQYF
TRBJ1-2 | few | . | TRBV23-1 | TGCGCCAGCAGTCAATCATCGGGAAGAAGTGGCTACACCTTC | CASSQSSGRSGYTF
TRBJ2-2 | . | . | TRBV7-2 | TGTGCCAGCAGCCAGCCAGCGAACACCGGGGAGCTGTTTTTT | CASSQPANTGELFF
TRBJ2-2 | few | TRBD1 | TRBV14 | TGTGCCAGCAGCCAAAGACAGGGGGCGAACACCGGGGAGCTGTTTTTT | CASSQRQGANTGELFF
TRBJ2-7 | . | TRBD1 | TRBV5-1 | TGCGCCAGCAGCTTGGCCTCTGGGACAGGGCTATACGAGCAGTACTTC | CASSLASGTGLYEQYF
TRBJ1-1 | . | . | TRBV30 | TGTGCCTGGAGTGTATGGGCGGACCTTGAAGCTTTCTTT | CAWSVWADLEAFF
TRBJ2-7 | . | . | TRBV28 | TGTGCCAGCAGTTTAGATCTCCCAGGCTCGTGGGAGCAGTACTTC | CASSLDLPGSWEQYF
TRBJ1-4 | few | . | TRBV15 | TGTGCCACCAGCACCCGGGACACCTCAAATGAAAAACTGTTTTTT | CATSTRDTSNEKLFF
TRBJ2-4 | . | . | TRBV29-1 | TGCAGCGTTGGAAGGAGGGAAAACATTCAGTACTTC | CSVGRRENIQYF